A selection of T cell receptor beta chains follows, all from one sample in a study of blood T cell repertoires in COVID-19. Method: immunoSEQ multiplex PCR; TCRdb's copy keeps in-frame clones and lacks some. The sample lists under 20,000 clones; 86% were seen once. The sample comprised peripheral blood. The origin of the receptors is a human donor with active COVID-19. The donor label of this sample is uncertain. CDR3s leave out the opening cysteine and the closing phenylalanine or tryptophan. Size values are once, few and many counts, or a class for expanded clones, and some rows have none.

NA	TRBV5-5	TRBJ1-2	ASSLRQNGLDGYT
NA	TRBV5-1	TRBJ2-7	ASSFVPGGYEQY
NA	TRBV19	TRBJ1-2	ASSIALVEADGYGYT
NA	TRBV6-2/TRBV6-3	TRBJ2-1	ASSYPSRLAGDNEQF
once	TRBV7-2	TRBJ2-6	ASSLDRAGANVLT
NA	TRBV6-2/TRBV6-3	TRBJ2-6	ASSYSGAGTVSGANVLT
NA	TRBV11-2	TRBJ1-1	ASSLSGSRNTEAF
NA	TRBV3-1/TRBV3-2	TRBJ2-4	ASSQPLSSGNIQY
NA	TRBV7-9	TRBJ2-2	ASNPGRNTGELF
NA	TRBV4-3	TRBJ1-4	ASSQDIGTGQGC